The T cell receptor (beta chain) under discussion was sequenced for a study of tumor-infiltrating lymphocytes in primary liver carcinoma. Looking at the study overall: Tumor staging was T1-T3 N0M0; sizes spanned about 4 to 11 cm across.

This clonotype was recorded a few times. Its antigen is still unknown. With 400 to 550 ng total RNA as template and a constant-region primer, TCR beta cDNA was made. Three-round nested multiplex PCR performed with slightly modified ARM-PCR produced the TCR beta libraries. It was with TRBV1-TRBV30 forward primers and a C-beta reverse primer that the first two PCR rounds were run, at about 10 cycles each. Each CDR3 protein gets one entry after TCRdb re-called the multiplex PCR reads with MiXCR. Here the sample spans 100,000 to 150,000 distinct CDR3 sequences, 60% to 75% being singletons. The CDR3 loop spans 17 amino acids. Germline V gene sequence: CDR1 SGHRS, CDR2 YFSETQ. J was trimmed by 5 bases and V by 4 bases; bases with no gene match: 12. Study findings and constraints: Paired tumor-adjacent and tumor-blood samples overlapped less than tumor region pairs did. All five tumor regions shared only about 7.5-25% of top clones. Blood trailed tumors significantly in top-250-clone fraction (p = 0.039).

Investigators took RNA and DNA out together from about 20-30 mg of unsorted bulk tissue. This sequence joins TRBV5-1 and TRBJ2-2, with 9 bases fitting TRBD2. The sequencing input was liver tumor tissue from sampling region 3. Subset specified: tumor region T3, left-lateral pole. The receptor was isolated from a woman aged 55 to 70 with primary liver carcinoma and hepatitis B virus infection. CDR3 amino acids: CASSKSGLALNTGELFF. The CDR3 coding sequence is TGCGCCAGCAGCAAGTCGGGACTAGCTTTAAATACCGGGGAGCTGTTTTTT.